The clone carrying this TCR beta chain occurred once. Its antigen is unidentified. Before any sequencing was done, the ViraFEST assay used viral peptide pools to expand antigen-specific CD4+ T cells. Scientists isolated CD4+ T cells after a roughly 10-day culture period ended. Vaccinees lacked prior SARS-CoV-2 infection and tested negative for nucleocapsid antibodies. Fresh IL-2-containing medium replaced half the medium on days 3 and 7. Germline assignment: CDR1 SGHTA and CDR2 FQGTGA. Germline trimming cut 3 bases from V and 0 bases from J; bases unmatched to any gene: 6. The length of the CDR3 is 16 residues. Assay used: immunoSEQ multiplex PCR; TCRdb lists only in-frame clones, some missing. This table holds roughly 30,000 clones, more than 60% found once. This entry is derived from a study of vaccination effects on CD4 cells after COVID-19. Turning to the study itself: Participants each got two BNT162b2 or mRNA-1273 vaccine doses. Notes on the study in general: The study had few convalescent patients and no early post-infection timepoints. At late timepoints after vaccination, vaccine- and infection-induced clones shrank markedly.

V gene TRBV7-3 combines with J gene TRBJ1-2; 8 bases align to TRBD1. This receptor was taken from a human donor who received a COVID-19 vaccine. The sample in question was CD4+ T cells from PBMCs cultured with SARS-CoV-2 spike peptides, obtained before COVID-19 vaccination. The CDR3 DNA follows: TGTGCCAGCAGCTTGGCAGGGGGCGCAGCTAACTATGGCTACACCTTC. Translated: CASSLAGGAANYGYTF.